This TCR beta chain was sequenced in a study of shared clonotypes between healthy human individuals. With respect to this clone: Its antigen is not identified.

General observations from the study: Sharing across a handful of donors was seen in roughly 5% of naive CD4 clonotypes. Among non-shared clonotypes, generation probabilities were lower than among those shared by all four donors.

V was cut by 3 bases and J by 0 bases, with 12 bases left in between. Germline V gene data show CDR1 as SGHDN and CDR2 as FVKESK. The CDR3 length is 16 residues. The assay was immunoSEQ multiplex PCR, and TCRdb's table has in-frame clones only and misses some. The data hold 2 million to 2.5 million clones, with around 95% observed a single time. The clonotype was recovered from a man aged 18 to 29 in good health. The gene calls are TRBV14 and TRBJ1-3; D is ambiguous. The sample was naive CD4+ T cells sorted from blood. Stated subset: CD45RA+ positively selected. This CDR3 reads CASSQLGSSSGNTIYF. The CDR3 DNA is TGTGCCAGCAGCCAGCTAGGCAGCAGCTCTGGAAACACCATATATTTT. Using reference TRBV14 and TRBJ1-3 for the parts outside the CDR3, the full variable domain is EAGVTQFPSHSVIEKGQTVTLRCDPISGHDNLYWYRRVMGKEIKFLLHFVKESKQDESGMPNNRFLAERTGGTYSTLKVQPAELEDSGVYFCASSQLGSSSGNTIYFGEGSWLTVV.